This T cell receptor (beta chain) came from a study of CD8 T cells in ankylosing spondylitis. TCRdb ran MiXCR on the 5' RACE reads and lists one entry per CDR3 protein. The sample yields 200,000 or so distinct CDR3 sequences, 10% to 15% seen once. This clonotype was recorded at least ten times. Germline V gene data show CDR1 as DFQATT and CDR2 as SNEGSKA (reference sequence). The CDR3 length is 12 residues. Trimming took off 6 bases at V and 5 bases at J, with 14 bases between the two ends. This clonotype was obtained from a female donor with ankylosing spondylitis or in good health (not recorded which). The sequenced sample was blood, either unsorted or a sorted T cell fraction (not recorded which). V and J are TRBV20-1 and TRBJ2-7; possibly TRBD2 for D (6 bases). For the CDR3, the DNA is TGCAGTGCCACGGGAGCCGGGAACGAGCAGTACTTC. Translating it yields CSATGAGNEQYF.